These 16 T cell receptor beta chains were sequenced from one sample in a study of blood T cell repertoires in COVID-19. TCRdb's table, derived via immunoSEQ multiplex PCR, lists solely in-frame clones and lacks some. Of around 180,000 clones in the sample, roughly 82% were seen once. Material: PBMCs or T cells enriched from blood (not recorded which). The receptors originated from a woman in her 30s who had recovered from COVID-19.

The DNA for the CDR3 is TGTGCCAGCAGGACCCCGGGACAAAACTACGAGCAGTACTTC. Translating it yields CASRTPGQNYEQYF. This chain links TRBV2 with TRBJ2-7; a weak D match, TRBD1 (6 bases). The germline V gene has CDR1 SNHLY and CDR2 FYNNEI. The CDR3 runs to 14 residues. Trimming shortened V by 6 bases and J by 3 bases, and 15 bases separated the two germline ends.

A few counts support this clone. The chain joins TRBV6-5 to TRBJ1-5; 7 bases fit TRBD1. CDR1 and CDR2 from the germline V gene are MNHEY and SVGAGI. The CDR3 contains 15 residues. The junction had 20 bases not matched to a gene; V was cut back by 10 bases and J by 11 bases. The CDR3 DNA sequence: TGTGCCACCTTAGGGGCAGGGGGTCATCGAGGGTCCCAGCATTTT. Encoded protein: CATLGAGGHRGSQHF.

The chain recombines TRBV6-5 with TRBJ2-2; D not certain. CDR1 and CDR2 (germline): MNHEY, SVGAGI. Trimming took 4 bases from V and 3 from J, leaving 12 bases between them. This CDR3 region has 15 residues. The CDR3 coding sequence is TGTGCCAGCAGTTCGGCCTGGAGCCACACCGGGGAGCTGTTTTTT. It yields the protein CASSSAWSHTGELFF.

CDR3 sequence (DNA): TGCGCCAGCAGCTGGGACAGGGGACCCGAGCAGTACTTC. It is translated as CASSWDRGPEQYF. The chain combines TRBV5-1 with TRBJ2-7, with 10 positions matching TRBD1. Trimming took 3 bases from V and 6 from J; bases not matched to a gene: 3. This CDR3 has 13 residues. CDR1 is SGHRS, CDR2 YFSETQ, per germline. Drawing the rest from reference TRBV5-1 and TRBJ2-7, the complete variable domain is KAGVTQTPRYLIKTRGQQVTLSCSPISGHRSVSWYQQTPGQGLQFLFEYFSETQRNKGNFPGRFSGRQFSNSRSEMNVSTLELGDSALYLCASSWDRGPEQYFGPGTRLTVT.

The rearrangement joins TRBV11-2 to TRBJ1-3, with D perhaps matching TRBD1 (6 bases). Germline lookup yields CDR1 SGHAT and CDR2 FQNNGV. The CDR3 loop spans 16 amino acids. V was clipped by 2 bases and J by 0 bases, with 11 bases between them. CDR3 sequence (DNA): TGTGCCAGCAGCTTAAGGGGGTACAGCTCTGGAAACACCATATATTTT. Translated: CASSLRGYSSGNTIYF.

This rearrangement joins TRBV6-1 to TRBJ1-1, with D perhaps matching TRBD1 (6 bases). Germline CDR1 MNHNS, CDR2 SASEGT. The CDR3 loop spans 12 amino acids. V was clipped by 4 bases and J by 11 bases, with 14 bases between them. CDR3 loop: CASSADIQGAFF. CDR3 nucleotide sequence: TGTGCCAGCAGTGCCGACATCCAGGGGGCTTTCTTT.

This clone was found a few times. The chain employs TRBV5-1 and TRBJ2-7, with 7 nucleotides matching TRBD2. The ends lost 2 bases at V and 3 bases at J; junction bases unmatched: 11. CDR1 is SGHRS, CDR2 YFSETQ, per germline. The CDR3 runs 16 residues. CDR3 in amino acids: CASSFRLAEIRYEQYF. In DNA form, the CDR3 reads TGCGCCAGCAGCTTTCGTCTAGCGGAGATTCGCTACGAGCAGTACTTC.

This chain uses TRBV14 with TRBJ2-3; 11 positions agree with TRBD2. The CDR3 runs to 13 residues. With 4 bases clipped from V and 14 bases from J, the junction kept 8 bases outside the gene matches. Germline CDR1 reads SGHDN; CDR2 reads FVKESK. As DNA, the CDR3 is TGTGCCAGCAGCCTTAAACTTACTAGCGGGAGGTATTTT. Protein sequence: CASSLKLTSGRYF.

V is TRBV15 and J is TRBJ2-7, with a weak D call TRBD2 (6 bases). This CDR3 is 17 amino acids long. CDR1 and CDR2 (germline): LNHNV, YYDKDF (reference sequence). V lost 5 bases and J lost 4, with 24 bases in between. DNA of the CDR3: TGTGCCACCAGCTCCCAGGCGAGTCGTTGGGGGACTTACGAGCAGTACTTC. This encodes CATSSQASRWGTYEQYF.

The CDR3 spells CASTAHGTDTQYF. The CDR3 DNA reads TGTGCCAGCACCGCACACGGCACAGATACGCAGTATTTT. The chain employs TRBV12-3 or TRBV12-4 and TRBJ2-3; D remains unclear. The V gene lost 7 bases and the J gene lost 1 base, with 9 bases spanning the gap. The CDR3 is made up of 13 amino acids.

The J gene is TRBJ2-1, the V gene TRBV28; weak D call: TRBD2 (6 bases). Germline-derived CDR1 and CDR2 are MDHEN and SYDVKM. V lost 5 bases to trimming and J lost 6 bases, with 20 bases between them. There are 16 residues in the CDR3. Written as DNA, the CDR3 is TGTGCCAGCAGTCTCAGCGGGTATGTGCAGGTCAATGAGCAGTTCTTC. Protein sequence: CASSLSGYVQVNEQFF.

The rearrangement joins TRBV10-1 to TRBJ2-5; 9 bases fit TRBD1. V dropped 0 bases and J dropped 1; count of bases not matched to a gene: 12. The CDR3 is made up of 19 amino acids. CDR1 is WNHNN and CDR2 is SYGVQD in the germline V gene (reference sequence). CDR3: CASSESKDRGHDTQETQYF. Here the CDR3 DNA reads TGCGCCAGCAGTGAGTCGAAGGACAGGGGCCATGATACCCAAGAGACCCAGTACTTC.

This clone turned up a few times. The V call is TRBV28, the J call TRBJ1-2; D is ambiguous. Trimming removed 4 bases from V and 3 bases from J, with 15 bases in between. This CDR3 region has 15 residues. Germline CDR1 MDHEN, CDR2 SYDVKM. The CDR3: CASSSLLGGYYGYTF. For the CDR3, the DNA is TGTGCCAGCAGTTCCTTACTGGGAGGATACTATGGCTACACCTTC.

The chain is built from TRBV5-1 and TRBJ1-4; 9 positions agree with TRBD1. V was pared by 4 bases and J by 6 bases, with 10 bases of the junction left unmatched. Germline V gene sequence: CDR1 SGHRS, CDR2 YFSETQ. The length of the CDR3 is 16 residues. In DNA form, the CDR3 reads TGCGCCAGCAGCAGGACAGGGGTAGGGGAAGATGAAAAACTGTTTTTT. Translating gives CASSRTGVGEDEKLFF.

The chain couples TRBV18 to TRBJ2-6; TRBD1 agrees at 7 bases. Per the germline V gene, CDR1 is KGHSH and CDR2 is LQKENI. The V and J ends lost 4 bases and 4 bases, in that order; junction bases with no gene match: 4. The CDR3 contains 15 residues. The CDR3 nucleotides read TGTGCCAGCTCACAGACAGGGAACGGGGCCAACGTCCTGACTTTC. This sequence encodes CASSQTGNGANVLTF.

This clone was seen only once. V usage is TRBV9 and J usage is TRBJ2-7; 8 nucleotides match TRBD1. Trimming at V came to 3 bases and at J to 3 bases, leaving 11 bases not matched to a gene. Germline CDR1 is SGDLS and CDR2 is YYNGEE. CDR3 size: 16 residues. CDR3 residues: CASSGPGDRGIYEQYF. In DNA, the CDR3 is TGTGCCAGCAGCGGTCCCGGAGACAGGGGAATCTACGAGCAGTACTTC.